These 4 T cell receptor beta chains were sequenced from one sample in a study of T cell changes during pregnancy in multiple sclerosis. Measured with immunoSEQ multiplex PCR; TCRdb has only the in-frame clones, and not every one. The sample has tens of thousands of clones; around 90% are singletons. The source was peripheral blood, collected after pregnancy. The receptors shown here come from a female donor in good health, enrolled as a control in a pregnancy study.

This rearrangement joins TRBV5-5 to TRBJ1-6; the D gene is possibly TRBD1 (6 bases). The CDR3 spans 15 residues. The V end lost 4 bases, the J end lost 5 bases, and 13 bases lay between the germline ends. CDR1 is SGHKS, CDR2 YYEKEE, per germline (reference sequence). The CDR3 DNA follows: TGTGCCAGCAGCACCGGGACAAGTAATAATTCACCCCTCCACTTT. Encoded protein: CASSTGTSNNSPLHF.

This sequence joins TRBV10-3 and TRBJ1-2, with a weak D call TRBD1 (6 bases). The V and J ends lost 3 bases and 0 bases respectively, with 8 bases between them. There are 14 residues in the CDR3. The germline gives CDR1 ENHRY, CDR2 SYGVKD. The CDR3 loop is CAISDTGTNYGYTF. The CDR3 DNA follows: TGTGCCATCAGTGATACAGGGACTAACTATGGCTACACCTTC.

The chain couples TRBV27 to TRBJ1-5; TRBD1 is a possible D gene (6 bases). This CDR3 spans 12 amino acids. Trimming took 4 bases from V and 7 from J, leaving 8 bases between them. Germline V CDR1 and CDR2: MNHEY, SMNVEV (reference sequence). The CDR3 sequence is CASSSQGQPQHF. In DNA, the CDR3 is TGTGCCAGCAGTTCACAGGGACAGCCCCAGCATTTT.

The genes are TRBV10-1 and TRBJ2-1, with 7 bases identical to TRBD2. CDR1 and CDR2 from the germline V gene are WNHNN and SYGVQD (reference sequence). The CDR3 runs 18 residues. J gave up 16 bases and V 6 bases, and 30 bases lay outside the gene matches. The CDR3 DNA follows: TGCGCCAGCAGGAACCCGGGAGGCCCCGGGGCACCTACAAATTTGGGATTCTTC. Its translation is CASRNPGGPGAPTNLGFF.